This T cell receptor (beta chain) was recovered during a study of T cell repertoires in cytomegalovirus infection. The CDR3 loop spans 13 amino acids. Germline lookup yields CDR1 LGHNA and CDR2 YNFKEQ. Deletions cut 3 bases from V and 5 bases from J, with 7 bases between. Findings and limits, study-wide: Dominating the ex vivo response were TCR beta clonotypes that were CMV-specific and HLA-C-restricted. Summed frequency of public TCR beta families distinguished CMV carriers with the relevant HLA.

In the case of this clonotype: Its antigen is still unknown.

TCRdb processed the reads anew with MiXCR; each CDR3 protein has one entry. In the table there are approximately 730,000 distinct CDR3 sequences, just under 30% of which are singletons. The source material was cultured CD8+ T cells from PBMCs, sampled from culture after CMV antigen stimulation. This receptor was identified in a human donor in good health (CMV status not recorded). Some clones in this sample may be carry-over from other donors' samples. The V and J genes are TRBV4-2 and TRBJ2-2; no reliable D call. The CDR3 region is CASSQYKTGELFF. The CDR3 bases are TGTGCCAGCAGCCAGTATAAAACCGGGGAGCTGTTTTTT.